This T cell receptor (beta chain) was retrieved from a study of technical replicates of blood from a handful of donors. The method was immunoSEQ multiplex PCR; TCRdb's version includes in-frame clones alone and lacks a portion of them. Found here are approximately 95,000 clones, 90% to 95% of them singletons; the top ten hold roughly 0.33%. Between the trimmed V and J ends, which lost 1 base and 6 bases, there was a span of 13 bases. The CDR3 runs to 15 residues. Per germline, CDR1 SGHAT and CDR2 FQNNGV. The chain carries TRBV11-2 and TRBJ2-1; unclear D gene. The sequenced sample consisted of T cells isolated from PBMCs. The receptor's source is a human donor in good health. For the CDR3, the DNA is TGTGCCAGCAGCTTAGGGGCCGGCTCAGGCAATGAGCAGTTCTTC. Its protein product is CASSLGAGSGNEQFF.